This T cell receptor beta chain derives from a study of cytomegalovirus exposure and HLA in healthy donors. A multiplex PCR was run with 60 Vbeta primers and 13 Jbeta primers. Produced via immunoSEQ multiplex PCR; TCRdb's table is partial and in-frame only. Seen here are 140,000 to 150,000 clones, approximately 70% observed once, and the top ten hold 1.5% to 2%. The ends were cut back, 4 bases at V and 1 base at J, with 10 bases in the middle. CDR1 and CDR2 (germline): SQVTM, ANQGSEA. CDR3 length equals 13 residues. Study-wide results and caveats: Sequencing probably produced one cluster of sequence variants that were highly shared. In a later analysis, productive TCRs from donors in an Asian-associated ancestry cluster reportedly carried fewer N-insertions than the cohort mean.

Remarks on this clone: The antigen is undetermined.

This receptor was taken from a woman aged 18-29 years in good health and CMV-seronegative. Sequencing used PBMCs. The genes are TRBV29-1 and TRBJ1-2; D not certain. CDR3 nucleotides: TGCAGCGTTGCCGAGGACTTTAACTATGGCTACACCTTC. The encoded protein is CSVAEDFNYGYTF.